These T cell receptor beta chains were read from a single sample in a study of shared clonotypes between healthy human individuals. Method: immunoSEQ multiplex PCR; TCRdb's copy keeps in-frame clones and lacks some. The sample records a few hundred thousand clones, almost 97% being singletons. Sample: naive CD4+ T cells sorted from blood. The receptors here all came from a woman aged 25 to 45 in good health. Each CDR3 is given with its conserved first and last residue. The order of the fields is clone size, D gene, CDR3 length, V gene, J gene, CDR3 protein, CDR3 DNA. D genes are given only for firm matches. Size is omitted from some rows. Given values are once, few, many or a class for expanded clones.

size: once; D: -; length: 14; V: TRBV28; J: TRBJ2-5; CDR3: CASSFPPGQETQYF; DNA: TGTGCCAGCAGTTTTCCTCCGGGTCAAGAGACCCAGTACTTC
size: -; D: TRBD1; length: 15; V: TRBV28; J: TRBJ2-7; CDR3: CASRSGTGGSYEQYF; DNA: TGTGCCAGCAGGTCCGGGACAGGGGGTTCCTACGAGCAGTACTTC
size: -; D: TRBD1; length: 15; V: TRBV5-1; J: TRBJ2-7; CDR3: CASSLRDRVTYEQYF; DNA: TGCGCCAGCAGCTTGAGGGACAGGGTCACCTACGAGCAGTACTTC
size: -; D: -; length: 12; V: TRBV28; J: TRBJ2-7; CDR3: CATSRSSYEQYF; DNA: TGTGCCACCTCGCGGAGTTCCTACGAGCAGTACTTC
size: -; D: TRBD1; length: 16; V: TRBV5-4; J: TRBJ1-5; CDR3: CASSSTGQGKNQPQHF; DNA: TGTGCCAGCAGCTCAACGGGACAGGGAAAAAATCAGCCCCAGCATTTT
size: -; D: -; length: 15; V: TRBV21-1; J: TRBJ2-2; CDR3: CAKKSGKFDTGELFF; DNA: TGTGCCAAAAAAAGCGGGAAATTTGACACCGGGGAGCTGTTTTTT
size: -; D: TRBD1; length: 16; V: TRBV7-6; J: TRBJ2-7; CDR3: CASSLYGTGISYEQYF; DNA: TGTGCCAGCAGCTTATACGGGACAGGGATCTCCTACGAGCAGTACTTC
size: -; D: TRBD2; length: 19; V: TRBV11-1; J: TRBJ2-1; CDR3: CASSEPGLAYAFSYNEQFF; DNA: TGTGCCAGCAGCGAACCGGGACTAGCGTATGCCTTCTCCTACAATGAGCAGTTCTTC
size: once; D: TRBD2; length: 18; V: TRBV7-2; J: TRBJ2-2; CDR3: CASSPAGLAGPNTGELFF; DNA: TGTGCCAGCAGCCCCGCTGGACTAGCGGGACCGAACACCGGGGAGCTGTTTTTT
size: -; D: TRBD1; length: 15; V: TRBV2; J: TRBJ2-1; CDR3: CASSGQTGRESEQFF; DNA: TGTGCCAGCAGTGGGCAGACAGGGAGAGAGAGTGAGCAGTTCTTC
size: -; D: -; length: 11; V: TRBV9; J: TRBJ2-1; CDR3: CASSEDGEQFF; DNA: TGTGCCAGCAGTGAAGACGGTGAGCAGTTCTTC
size: -; D: -; length: 13; V: TRBV10-3; J: TRBJ1-2; CDR3: CAISESVGLGYTF; DNA: TGTGCCATCAGTGAGTCAGTAGGGCTTGGCTACACCTTC
size: -; D: TRBD2; length: 16; V: TRBV4-2; J: TRBJ2-4; CDR3: CASSPGLAGGGNIQYF; DNA: TGTGCCAGCAGCCCCGGACTAGCGGGTGGGGGCAACATTCAGTACTTC
size: -; D: -; length: 12; V: TRBV9; J: TRBJ2-3; CDR3: CASSVSTDTQYF; DNA: TGTGCCAGCAGCGTAAGCACAGATACGCAGTATTTT
size: few; D: -; length: 14; V: TRBV10-2; J: TRBJ1-5; CDR3: CASSLQVGNQPQHF; DNA: TGCGCCAGCAGTCTACAGGTAGGCAATCAGCCCCAGCATTTT
size: -; D: -; length: 12; V: TRBV10-1; J: TRBJ1-1; CDR3: CASRGQNTEAFF; DNA: TGCGCCAGCAGAGGTCAGAACACTGAAGCTTTCTTT
size: -; D: -; length: 12; V: TRBV28; J: TRBJ1-6; CDR3: CASSKTTSALHF; DNA: TGTGCCAGCAGTAAGACGACTTCGGCCCTCCACTTT
size: -; D: TRBD2; length: 13; V: TRBV7-2; J: TRBJ2-5; CDR3: CASSRGLGGTQYF; DNA: TGTGCCAGCAGCCGAGGACTAGGAGGGACCCAGTACTTC
size: -; D: -; length: 14; V: TRBV7-9; J: TRBJ2-6; CDR3: CASSLGAGANVLTF; DNA: TGTGCCAGCAGCTTGGGGGCGGGGGCCAACGTCCTGACTTTC
size: once; D: TRBD2; length: 16; V: TRBV9; J: TRBJ2-1; CDR3: CASSPRLAGGDNEQFF; DNA: TGTGCCAGCAGCCCTCGACTAGCGGGAGGAGACAATGAGCAGTTCTTC
size: -; D: TRBD1; length: 16; V: TRBV2; J: TRBJ1-5; CDR3: CASSDGQGHSNQPQHF; DNA: TGTGCCAGCAGTGACGGACAGGGCCATAGCAATCAGCCCCAGCATTTT
size: -; D: -; length: 15; V: TRBV15; J: TRBJ1-2; CDR3: CATSLGRGDNYGYTF; DNA: TGTGCCACCAGTCTCGGGAGGGGCGATAACTATGGCTACACCTTC
size: -; D: TRBD2; length: 15; V: TRBV4-1; J: TRBJ2-1; CDR3: CASSPRRLAGNEQFF; DNA: TGCGCCAGCAGCCCTAGGAGACTAGCAGGCAATGAGCAGTTCTTC
size: -; D: -; length: 16; V: TRBV18; J: TRBJ1-1; CDR3: CASSRGRGDGNTEAFF; DNA: TGTGCCAGCTCTCGCGGCAGGGGCGATGGAAACACTGAAGCTTTCTTT
size: -; D: TRBD1; length: 12; V: TRBV6-6; J: TRBJ2-7; CDR3: CASGQGSYEQYF; DNA: TGTGCCAGTGGACAGGGCTCCTACGAGCAGTACTTC
size: -; D: -; length: 16; V: TRBV15; J: TRBJ1-3; CDR3: CATSRKTGPGGNTIYF; DNA: TGTGCCACCAGCAGAAAAACAGGGCCCGGTGGAAACACCATATATTTT
size: -; D: TRBD1; length: 16; V: TRBV11-2; J: TRBJ2-4; CDR3: CASSPGQGAAKNIQYF; DNA: TGTGCCAGCAGCCCGGGGCAGGGGGCGGCCAAAAACATTCAGTACTTC
size: -; D: TRBD2; length: 15; V: TRBV6-5; J: TRBJ2-1; CDR3: CATESTSGRDNEQFF; DNA: TGTGCCACCGAATCGACTAGCGGGAGGGACAATGAGCAGTTCTTC